The 12 T cell receptor beta chains given below trace back to one sample, sequenced in a study of human T cells and chemical hapten exposure. Noted time point: pre-sensitization, week 0. The treatment was: therapeutic diphenylcyclopropenone sensitization with weekly scalp DPC. TCRdb reprocessed the RACE reads with MiXCR, giving one entry per CDR3 protein. The sample has 52,000 or so distinct CDR3 sequences; 9.5% to 10% are singletons. The material was whole blood, obtained in connection with sensitization to the hapten diphenylcyclopropenone (DPC). Receptors originate from a man between 35 and 55 years old with alopecia areata. Some clones in this sample may be carry-over from other donors' samples.

The V gene is TRBV7-2, the J gene TRBJ1-3; the match to TRBD1 covers 8 bases. With 0 bases clipped from V and 2 bases from J, the junction kept 6 bases outside the gene matches. This CDR3 is 17 amino acids long. Germline V CDR1 and CDR2: SGHTA, FQGNSA. The CDR3: CASSLAGQGGPGNTIYF. CDR3 coding DNA: TGTGCCAGCAGCTTAGCTGGACAGGGAGGGCCTGGAAACACCATATATTTT.

The gene calls are TRBV10-3 and TRBJ2-7; 8 bases line up with TRBD1. Germline CDR1 reads ENHRY; CDR2 reads SYGVKD. The CDR3 loop spans 15 amino acids. The V segment lost 4 bases and the J segment 3 bases; nucleotides outside the gene matches: 8. In DNA form, the CDR3 reads TGTGCCATCAGTGCGACCGGACAGGGACACTACGAGCAGTACTTC. It translates to CAISATGQGHYEQYF.

The chain employs TRBV12-3 or TRBV12-4 and TRBJ2-1, with D possibly being TRBD2 (6 bases). The V end lost 2 bases, the J end lost 7 bases, and 15 bases lay between the germline ends. CDR3 length equals 15 residues. The CDR3 coding sequence is TGTGCCAGCAGTTTACTTACGGGAGTTAAGAATGAGCAGTTCTTC. Its translation: CASSLLTGVKNEQFF.

Remarks on this clonotype: This may come from a read error, since a much larger clone is one base off. The chain links TRBV11-3 to TRBJ2-2; D unclear. The CDR3 extends over 11 amino acids. Germline V CDR1 and CDR2: SGHNT, YENEEA. Here the CDR3 reads CDSSRTGELFF. In nucleotides, the CDR3 is TGTGACAGCAGTCGGACCGGGGAGCTGTTTTTT. Full variable domain (missing parts from reference TRBV11-3 and TRBJ2-2): EAGVVQSPRYKIIEKKQPVAFWCNPISGHNTLYWYLQNLGQGPELLIRYENEEAVDDSQLPKDRFSAERLKGVDSTLKIQPAELGDSAVYLCDSSRTGELFFGEGSRLTVL.

The chain recombines TRBV11-2 with TRBJ2-5; 7 positions agree with TRBD1. The V and J ends lost 1 base and 5 bases, in that order; junction bases with no gene match: 4. Germline V gene data show CDR1 as SGHAT and CDR2 as FQNNGV. The CDR3 loop spans 14 amino acids. The CDR3 DNA sequence: TGTGCCAGCAGCTTAGTCGGGACAGCTGAGACCCAGTACTTC. Translation gives CASSLVGTAETQYF.

This clonotype was seen a handful of times. The chain links TRBV3-1 to TRBJ2-1; D is unresolved. V was clipped by 4 bases and J by 4 bases, with 8 bases between them. The germline V gene encodes CDR1 LGHDT and CDR2 YNNKEL (reference sequence). This CDR3 has 13 amino acids. This CDR3 is CASSLGLYNEQFF. The CDR3 DNA reads as TGTGCCAGCAGCCTGGGCCTTTACAATGAGCAGTTCTTC.

V gene TRBV6-6 combines with J gene TRBJ1-1; D gene uncertain. V gave up 6 bases and J gave up 5 bases, with 1 base separating them. The CDR3 consists of 9 residues. The germline gives CDR1 MNHNY, CDR2 SVGAGI (reference sequence). CDR3 coding DNA: TGTGCCAGCAGAACTGAAGCTTTCTTT. This codes for CASRTEAFF.

The sample holds many counts of this clonotype. The chain recombines TRBV11-2 with TRBJ2-5, with 7 nucleotides matching TRBD1. The CDR3 contains 18 residues. Germline V gene lookup returns CDR1 SGHAT and CDR2 FQNNGV. The ends lost 3 bases at V and 0 bases at J; junction bases unmatched: 13. The CDR3 DNA follows: TGTGCCAGCAGCTTCGCCTACAGGGGTTACGGATACCAAGAGACCCAGTACTTC. As protein: CASSFAYRGYGYQETQYF.

The chain combines TRBV7-2 with TRBJ1-1; D not resolved. Germline CDR1 and CDR2: SGHTA and FQGNSA. V gave up 5 bases and J gave up 6 bases, with 13 bases separating them. This CDR3 comprises 13 residues. The CDR3 loop reads CASSRRREAEAFF. Written as DNA, the CDR3 is TGTGCCAGCAGCCGCCGGCGGGAGGCTGAAGCTTTCTTT.

This clonotype was counted only a few times. CDR3 protein: CASSLPTANEQFF. The CDR3 nucleotides read TGCGCCAGCAGCTTGCCGACTGCAAATGAGCAGTTCTTC. The gene calls are TRBV5-1 and TRBJ2-1; D call uncertain. From germline, CDR1 is SGHRS and CDR2 YFSETQ. There are 13 residues in the CDR3. Trimming removed 1 base from V and 7 bases from J, with 9 bases in between.

This clonotype was counted many times. This chain uses TRBV28 with TRBJ1-1, with a tentative D call TRBD1 (5 bases). V dropped 5 bases and J dropped 1 base, with 8 bases sitting between them. Germline V gene lookup returns CDR1 MDHEN and CDR2 SYDVKM. The CDR3 extends over 13 amino acids. Here the CDR3 reads CASSLQGNTEAFF. CDR3 DNA: TGTGCCAGCAGTCTTCAGGGGAACACTGAAGCTTTCTTT.

This clonotype was recorded many times. The V and J genes are TRBV12-3 or TRBV12-4 and TRBJ2-1; TRBD1 matches 9 bases. V shed 6 bases, J shed 3 bases, and the junction held 6 bases outside the gene matches. This CDR3 spans 15 amino acids. The CDR3 nucleotides read TGTGCCAGCAGCCGTGGGACAGGGATCTACAATGAGCAGTTCTTC. It codes for CASSRGTGIYNEQFF.